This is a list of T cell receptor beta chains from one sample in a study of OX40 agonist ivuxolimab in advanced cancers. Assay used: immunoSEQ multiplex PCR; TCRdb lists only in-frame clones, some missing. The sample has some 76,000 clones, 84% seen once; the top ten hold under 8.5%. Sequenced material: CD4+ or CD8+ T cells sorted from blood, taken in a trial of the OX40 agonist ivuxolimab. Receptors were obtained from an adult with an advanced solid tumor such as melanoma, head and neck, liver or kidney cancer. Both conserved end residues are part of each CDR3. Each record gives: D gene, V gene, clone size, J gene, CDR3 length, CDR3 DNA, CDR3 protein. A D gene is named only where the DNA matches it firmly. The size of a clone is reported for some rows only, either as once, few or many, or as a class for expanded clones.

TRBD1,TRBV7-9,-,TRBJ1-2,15,TGTGCCAGCAGCCCCGGGACAGGGCTTGTCTATGGCTACACCTTC,CASSPGTGLVYGYTF
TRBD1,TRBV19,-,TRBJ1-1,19,TGTGCCAGTAGGAGATCAGGGGGAGCAGTTGGGTTCACCCGCACTGAAGCTTTCTTT,CASRRSGGAVGFTRTEAFF
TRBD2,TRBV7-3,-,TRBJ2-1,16,TGTGCCAGCAGCTCCCTAGCGGGGGGGCTTCAAAATGAGCAGTTCTTC,CASSSLAGGLQNEQFF
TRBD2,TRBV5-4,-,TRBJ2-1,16,TGTGCCAGCAGCCGTACCCTAGCGGGAGCATACAATGAGCAGTTCTTC,CASSRTLAGAYNEQFF
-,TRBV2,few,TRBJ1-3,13,TGTGCCAGCAGACAGGAGAGTGGAAACACCATATATTTT,CASRQESGNTIYF
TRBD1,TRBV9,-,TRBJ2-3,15,TGTGCCAGCAGCGGACGGACAGGGGGCACAGATACGCAGTATTTT,CASSGRTGGTDTQYF
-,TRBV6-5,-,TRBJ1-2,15,TGTGCCAGCAGTTACTCCTCGGGGTTAGGGTATGGCTACACCTTC,CASSYSSGLGYGYTF
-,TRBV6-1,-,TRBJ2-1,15,TGTGCCAGCAGTGATGTTGGAACGGCCGGTTATGAGCAGTTCTTC,CASSDVGTAGYEQFF
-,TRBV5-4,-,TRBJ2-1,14,TGTGCCAGCAGCTTGGAGACGGCTAACAATGAGCAGTTCTTC,CASSLETANNEQFF
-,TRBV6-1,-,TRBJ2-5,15,TGTGCCAGCTCAGCCCAGGGCCCAGTCGGGGAGACCCAGTACTTC,CASSAQGPVGETQYF
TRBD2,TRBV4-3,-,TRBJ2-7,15,TGCGCCAGCAGCCAAGTTCTAGCGGCCACCTACGAGCAGTACTTC,CASSQVLAATYEQYF
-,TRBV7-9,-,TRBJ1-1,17,TGTGCCAGCAGCGGACCCCAGGGAGGAGAGTGGAACACTGAAGCTTTCTTT,CASSGPQGGEWNTEAFF
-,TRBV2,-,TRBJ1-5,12,TGTGCCAGCAGTACCAGGACCGGGCCCCAGCATTTT,CASSTRTGPQHF
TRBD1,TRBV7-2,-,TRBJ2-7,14,TGTGCCAGCAACCCAGGACAGGGGATGTACGAGCAGTACTTC,CASNPGQGMYEQYF
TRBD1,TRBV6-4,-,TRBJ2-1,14,TGTGCCAGCAGTGTGACAGGGTCTATCGATGAGCAGTTCTTC,CASSVTGSIDEQFF
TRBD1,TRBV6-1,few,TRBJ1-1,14,TGTGCCAGCAGCGGGAACAGGGGGCGAACTGAAGCTTTCTTT,CASSGNRGRTEAFF
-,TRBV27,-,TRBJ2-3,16,TGTGCCAGCAGTTTATTTGTCCCGGGGTCCACAGATACGCAGTATTTT,CASSLFVPGSTDTQYF
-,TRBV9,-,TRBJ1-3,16,TGTGCCAGCAGCGCTCGTTTGACGGCATCTGGAAACACCATATATTTT,CASSARLTASGNTIYF
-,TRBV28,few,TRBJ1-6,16,TGTGCCAGCAGTCCAGTAGTGGGCAGGGAAGCTTCACCCCTCCACTTT,CASSPVVGREASPLHF
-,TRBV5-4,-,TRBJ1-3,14,TGTGCCAGCAGCTTGGCGGCAGCAGGAAACACCATATATTTT,CASSLAAAGNTIYF
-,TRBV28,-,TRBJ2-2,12,TGTGCCAGCACGATGAACACCGGGGAGCTGTTTTTT,CASTMNTGELFF
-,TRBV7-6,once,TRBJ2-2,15,TGTGCCAGCAGCTTAGGTCCGGTGGCGGGCGGGGAGCTGTTTTTT,CASSLGPVAGGELFF
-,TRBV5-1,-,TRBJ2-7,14,TGCGCCAGTCGAACTGAGGACGCTGGGTACGAGCAGTACTTC,CASRTEDAGYEQYF
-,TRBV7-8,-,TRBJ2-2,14,TGTGCCAGCCACTGGGGAGTCAACACCGGGGAGCTGTTTTTT,CASHWGVNTGELFF
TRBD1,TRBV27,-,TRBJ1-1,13,TGTGCCAGCAGCCTGACAGGGGCCCCTGAAGCTTTCTTT,CASSLTGAPEAFF
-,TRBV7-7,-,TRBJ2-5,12,TGTGCTAGCGAACCCTTTGGGGAGACCCAGTACTTC,CASEPFGETQYF
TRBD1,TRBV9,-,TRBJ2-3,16,TGTGCCAGCAGCGAGACCGGGACAGGGGGCGTAGATACGCAGTATTTT,CASSETGTGGVDTQYF
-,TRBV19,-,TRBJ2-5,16,TGTGCCAGTAGTATCCGAGGAGGGATGTACCAAGAGACCCAGTACTTC,CASSIRGGMYQETQYF
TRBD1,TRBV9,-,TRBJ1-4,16,TGTGCCAGCAGCTCGGGACAGGGAACCCATGGTGAAAAACTGTTTTTT,CASSSGQGTHGEKLFF
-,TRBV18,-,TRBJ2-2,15,TGTGCCAGCTCACCGGGTTCGGGATTTTCCGGGGAGCTGTTTTTT,CASSPGSGFSGELFF
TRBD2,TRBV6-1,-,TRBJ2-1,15,TGTGCCAGCAGTGATAGGACTAGCTTCCACAATGAGCAGTTCTTC,CASSDRTSFHNEQFF
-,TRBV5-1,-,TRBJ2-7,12,TGCGCCAGCACCGGGACGGGGCTGGAGCAGTACTTC,CASTGTGLEQYF
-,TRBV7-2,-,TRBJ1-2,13,TGTGCCAGCAGCCTCGGAGGACTCATTGGCTACACCTTC,CASSLGGLIGYTF
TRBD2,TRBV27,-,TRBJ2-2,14,TGTGCCAGCAGGGGAGGGCCGATCACCGGGGAGCTGTTTTTT,CASRGGPITGELFF
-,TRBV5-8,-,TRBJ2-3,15,TGTGCCAGCAGCTTGAGGACGAGTTCGGGAGATACGCAGTATTTT,CASSLRTSSGDTQYF
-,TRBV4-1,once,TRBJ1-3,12,TGCGCCAGCAGCCAAGCTGGAAACACCATATATTTT,CASSQAGNTIYF
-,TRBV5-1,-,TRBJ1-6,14,TGCGCCAGCAGCTTACAGGAGGATAATTCACCCCTCCACTTT,CASSLQEDNSPLHF
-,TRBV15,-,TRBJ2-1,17,TGTGCCACCAGCAGAAATAACAGGGCCTACTCCTACAATGAGCAGTTCTTC,CATSRNNRAYSYNEQFF
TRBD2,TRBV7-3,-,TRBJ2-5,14,TGTGCCAGCAGCTTAGGACTAGCGGGGGGGACCCAGTACTTC,CASSLGLAGGTQYF
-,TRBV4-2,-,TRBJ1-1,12,TGTGCCAGCAGCCAAGAGGGGCTAGAAGCTTTCTTT,CASSQEGLEAFF
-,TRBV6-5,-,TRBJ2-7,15,TGTGCCAGCAGGGTCAACCGGGACATTACCTACGAGCAGTACTTC,CASRVNRDITYEQYF
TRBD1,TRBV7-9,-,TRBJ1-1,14,TGTGCCAGCAGCCCCAGACAGGGGAACACTGAAGCTTTCTTT,CASSPRQGNTEAFF
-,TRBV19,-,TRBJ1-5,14,TGTGCCAGTAGTATTGTTGGGTACAATCAGCCCCAGCATTTT,CASSIVGYNQPQHF
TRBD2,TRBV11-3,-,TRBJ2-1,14,TGTGCCAGCAGCTTCGTTAGCGGGAGAGGTGAGCAGTTCTTC,CASSFVSGRGEQFF
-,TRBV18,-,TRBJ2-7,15,TGTGCCAGCTCGGAGGGGACAGCCCAAGTCGGCGAGCAGTACTTC,CASSEGTAQVGEQYF
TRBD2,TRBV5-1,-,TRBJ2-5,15,TGCGCCAGCAGCTGGGGACTAGCGGGGGAAGAGACCCAGTACTTC,CASSWGLAGEETQYF
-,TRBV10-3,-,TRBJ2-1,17,TGTGCCATCAGTGCAACCGGGACTTCCAGCTCCTACAATGAGCAGTTCTTC,CAISATGTSSSYNEQFF
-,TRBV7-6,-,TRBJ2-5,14,TGTGCCAGCAGCCAAGGACGGACTCAAGAGACCCAGTACTTC,CASSQGRTQETQYF
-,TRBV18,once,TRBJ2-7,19,TGTGCCAGCTCACCCACACTCGGGAAAGACACCCAACGCCGCCACGAGCAGTACTTC,CASSPTLGKDTQRRHEQYF